A selection of T cell receptor beta chains follows, all from one sample in a study of cytomegalovirus exposure and HLA in healthy donors. TCRdb's copy holds only in-frame clones and misses some; the assay was immunoSEQ multiplex PCR. The repertoire holds 95,000 to 100,000 clones, with roughly four fifths as singletons. Source material: PBMCs. The receptors come from a woman aged 55-75 years in good health and CMV-seropositive. The CDR3 runs from the conserved cysteine through the conserved F or W. A D gene is named only where the DNA matches it firmly. Only part of the rows carry a size: once, few, many, or a class if the clone is expanded.

CDR3aa: CASSLGTGYADTQYF
CDR3nt: TGTGCCAGCAGCTTAGGGACAGGGTATGCAGATACGCAGTATTTT
v_gene: TRBV7-9
j_gene: TRBJ2-3
d_gene: TRBD1
abundance: .

CDR3aa: CASSPGTGDFNYGYTF
CDR3nt: TGTGCCAGCTCACCAGGGACAGGGGATTTCAACTATGGCTACACCTTC
v_gene: TRBV18
j_gene: TRBJ1-2
d_gene: TRBD1
abundance: .

CDR3aa: CASSPHWELVGNEQFF
CDR3nt: TGTGCCAGCAGCCCCCATTGGGAGCTCGTGGGGAATGAGCAGTTCTTC
v_gene: TRBV7-9
j_gene: TRBJ2-1
d_gene: .
abundance: .

CDR3aa: CATSRHSGRTKNIQYF
CDR3nt: TGTGCCACCAGCAGACATAGCGGGAGGACCAAAAACATTCAGTACTTC
v_gene: TRBV15
j_gene: TRBJ2-4
d_gene: TRBD2
abundance: .

CDR3aa: CASSTFGTVLYEQYF
CDR3nt: TGTGCCAGCTCAACTTTCGGGACAGTCCTCTACGAGCAGTACTTC
v_gene: TRBV18
j_gene: TRBJ2-7
d_gene: TRBD1
abundance: .

CDR3aa: CASSTRQTQYF
CDR3nt: TGTGCCAGCAGTACCAGGCAGACCCAGTACTTC
v_gene: TRBV6-6
j_gene: TRBJ2-5
d_gene: .
abundance: .

CDR3aa: CASSEQGAVTEAFF
CDR3nt: TGCGCCAGCAGCGAACAGGGGGCGGTCACTGAAGCTTTCTTT
v_gene: TRBV5-1
j_gene: TRBJ1-1
d_gene: TRBD1
abundance: few

CDR3aa: CASSQSSPGNEQFF
CDR3nt: TGTGCCAGCAGTCAGAGCTCGCCGGGGAATGAGCAGTTCTTC
v_gene: TRBV6-5
j_gene: TRBJ2-1
d_gene: .
abundance: .

CDR3aa: CASSPLQGETQYF
CDR3nt: TGTGCCAGCTCACCCTTACAGGGAGAGACCCAGTACTTC
v_gene: TRBV18
j_gene: TRBJ2-5
d_gene: .
abundance: .

CDR3aa: CASRPGQGALGTEAFF
CDR3nt: TGTGCCAGCAGACCCGGACAGGGGGCGCTAGGCACTGAAGCTTTCTTT
v_gene: TRBV27
j_gene: TRBJ1-1
d_gene: TRBD1
abundance: .

CDR3aa: CASSQGAGGAKNIQYF
CDR3nt: TGCGCCAGCAGCCAAGGCGCGGGTGGGGCCAAAAACATTCAGTACTTC
v_gene: TRBV4-1
j_gene: TRBJ2-4
d_gene: .
abundance: .

CDR3aa: CASSEQGETQYF
CDR3nt: TGTGCCAGCAGTGAACAGGGAGAGACCCAGTACTTC
v_gene: TRBV6-1
j_gene: TRBJ2-5
d_gene: .
abundance: .

CDR3aa: CASSDLAGTDTQYF
CDR3nt: TGTGCCAGCAGTGACCTAGCGGGAACAGATACGCAGTATTTT
v_gene: TRBV6-1
j_gene: TRBJ2-3
d_gene: TRBD2
abundance: .

CDR3aa: CASSFAGGETQYF
CDR3nt: TGTGCCAGCAGCTTTGCAGGGGGAGAGACCCAGTACTTC
v_gene: TRBV5-4
j_gene: TRBJ2-5
d_gene: TRBD1
abundance: .

CDR3aa: CASSLQGDTGELFF
CDR3nt: TGTGCCAGCAGTCTTCAGGGGGACACCGGGGAGCTGTTTTTT
v_gene: TRBV6-5
j_gene: TRBJ2-2
d_gene: TRBD1
abundance: .

CDR3aa: CASSSGTSGSYEQYF
CDR3nt: TGTGCCAGCAGTTCCGGGACTAGCGGCTCCTACGAGCAGTACTTC
v_gene: TRBV7-8
j_gene: TRBJ2-7
d_gene: TRBD2
abundance: .

CDR3aa: CASSATSGGTYEQYF
CDR3nt: TGTGCCAGCAGCGCGACTAGCGGGGGTACCTACGAGCAGTACTTC
v_gene: TRBV6-5
j_gene: TRBJ2-7
d_gene: TRBD2
abundance: few

CDR3aa: CASTVAGSSYNEQFF
CDR3nt: TGTGCCAGCACCGTAGCGGGTTCTTCCTACAATGAGCAGTTCTTC
v_gene: TRBV6-1
j_gene: TRBJ2-1
d_gene: TRBD2
abundance: .

CDR3aa: CASSLAGVSADTQYF
CDR3nt: TGTGCCAGCAGCTTAGCGGGAGTGAGCGCAGATACGCAGTATTTT
v_gene: TRBV7-3
j_gene: TRBJ2-3
d_gene: TRBD2
abundance: .

CDR3aa: CASSPPYRQGNIQYF
CDR3nt: TGTGCCAGCAGCCCCCCCTACCGACAGGGAAACATTCAGTACTTC
v_gene: TRBV7-9
j_gene: TRBJ2-4
d_gene: TRBD1
abundance: few

CDR3aa: CASSEEVGYEQYF
CDR3nt: TGTGCCAGCAGTGAAGAAGTCGGCTACGAGCAGTACTTC
v_gene: TRBV2
j_gene: TRBJ2-7
d_gene: .
abundance: .

CDR3aa: CASSSYRVTNEKLFF
CDR3nt: TGTGCCAGCAGCTCCTACAGGGTGACTAATGAAAAACTGTTTTTT
v_gene: TRBV7-9
j_gene: TRBJ1-4
d_gene: .
abundance: few

CDR3aa: CASRDSGRGTDTQYF
CDR3nt: TGCGCCAGCAGGGACAGCGGGAGAGGTACAGATACGCAGTATTTT
v_gene: TRBV10-2
j_gene: TRBJ2-3
d_gene: TRBD2
abundance: many

CDR3aa: CASSPTGGRGYTQYF
CDR3nt: TGTGCCAGCAGCCCAACCGGGGGGAGAGGGTATACGCAGTATTTT
v_gene: TRBV7-2
j_gene: TRBJ2-3
d_gene: TRBD2
abundance: .

CDR3aa: CASSDRGPQETQYF
CDR3nt: TGTGCCAGCAGTGACAGGGGGCCCCAAGAGACCCAGTACTTC
v_gene: TRBV25-1
j_gene: TRBJ2-5
d_gene: TRBD1
abundance: .

CDR3aa: CASSYGTGAGETQYF
CDR3nt: TGCGCCAGCAGCTACGGGACAGGGGCGGGAGAGACCCAGTACTTC
v_gene: TRBV5-1
j_gene: TRBJ2-5
d_gene: TRBD1
abundance: .

CDR3aa: CASTLTLGQSTDTQYF
CDR3nt: TGCGCCAGCACCTTAACACTGGGACAGAGCACAGATACGCAGTATTTT
v_gene: TRBV5-1
j_gene: TRBJ2-3
d_gene: TRBD1
abundance: .

CDR3aa: CASSEANRGNSPLHF
CDR3nt: TGTGCCAGCAGTGAAGCAAACAGGGGCAATTCACCCCTCCACTTT
v_gene: TRBV6-1
j_gene: TRBJ1-6
d_gene: TRBD1
abundance: .

CDR3aa: CASRPSGFGDTDTQYF
CDR3nt: TGTGCCAGCAGACCCTCGGGGTTCGGAGACACAGATACGCAGTATTTT
v_gene: TRBV28
j_gene: TRBJ2-3
d_gene: .
abundance: .

CDR3aa: CASSFSLYYGYTF
CDR3nt: TGTGCCAGCAGTTTCTCACTTTACTATGGCTACACCTTC
v_gene: TRBV28
j_gene: TRBJ1-2
d_gene: .
abundance: .

CDR3aa: CASSITPAGPQETQYF
CDR3nt: TGTGCCAGTAGTATAACCCCTGCGGGGCCCCAAGAGACCCAGTACTTC
v_gene: TRBV19
j_gene: TRBJ2-5
d_gene: .
abundance: .

CDR3aa: CSERSGGTDTQYF
CDR3nt: TGCAGCGAGCGTTCAGGGGGTACAGATACGCAGTATTTT
v_gene: TRBV29-1
j_gene: TRBJ2-3
d_gene: TRBD1
abundance: .

CDR3aa: CAISGTGGQGYTF
CDR3nt: TGTGCCATCAGTGGGACAGGGGGCCAAGGCTACACCTTC
v_gene: TRBV10-3
j_gene: TRBJ1-2
d_gene: TRBD1
abundance: .

CDR3aa: CASSELDRVRYNEQFF
CDR3nt: TGTGCCAGCAGTGAACTGGACAGGGTGAGATACAATGAGCAGTTCTTC
v_gene: TRBV6-1
j_gene: TRBJ2-1
d_gene: TRBD1
abundance: .

CDR3aa: CASSEARGTVNGYTF
CDR3nt: TGTGCCAGCAGTGAAGCGAGAGGGACTGTTAATGGCTACACCTTC
v_gene: TRBV6-1
j_gene: TRBJ1-2
d_gene: .
abundance: .

CDR3aa: CASSPASGSFNEQFF
CDR3nt: TGTGCCAGCTCACCGGCTAGCGGGAGCTTTAATGAGCAGTTCTTC
v_gene: TRBV18
j_gene: TRBJ2-1
d_gene: TRBD2
abundance: .

CDR3aa: CASSLERGSTDTQYF
CDR3nt: TGTGCCAGCAGCTTGGAACGGGGGAGCACAGATACGCAGTATTTT
v_gene: TRBV5-4
j_gene: TRBJ2-3
d_gene: .
abundance: many

CDR3aa: CASSQVLISARAGAFF
CDR3nt: TGCGCCAGCAGCCAAGTTTTAATCTCGGCCCGGGCGGGAGCTTTCTTT
v_gene: TRBV4-1
j_gene: TRBJ1-1
d_gene: .
abundance: few

CDR3aa: CASQGLENQPQHF
CDR3nt: TGTGCCAGTCAGGGGCTTGAGAATCAGCCCCAGCATTTT
v_gene: TRBV2
j_gene: TRBJ1-5
d_gene: .
abundance: .

CDR3aa: CASSPGGTRSSEQFF
CDR3nt: TGTGCCAGTAGTCCTGGGGGGACTAGATCATCTGAGCAGTTCTTC
v_gene: TRBV19
j_gene: TRBJ2-1
d_gene: TRBD2
abundance: .